The following is a T cell receptor beta chain sequence with its context. No antigen is known for it. Use of 60 Vbeta and 13 Jbeta primers characterized the PCR. Profiling relied on immunoSEQ multiplex PCR, and the TCRdb table lists in-frame clones only, not all of them. The table includes roughly 150,000 clones, about three quarters detected once. The germline V gene has CDR1 SGHRS and CDR2 YFSETQ. The CDR3 extends over 16 amino acids. J was trimmed by 3 bases and V by 4 bases; bases with no gene match: 11. This record belongs to a study of cytomegalovirus exposure and HLA in healthy donors. Broader study findings: Cytomegalovirus status, reportedly, was diagnosed with high specificity and sensitivity by the classifier. TCR beta sequences reportedly predicted most subjects' HLA-A and HLA-B alleles accurately.

The gene calls are TRBV5-1 and TRBJ2-7; 9 bases are shared with TRBD2. Material for sequencing was PBMCs. The receptor was derived from a woman aged 25 to 45 in good health and CMV-seronegative. The CDR3 sequence: CASSAAGGGAIYEQYF. The CDR3 coding sequence is TGCGCCAGCAGCGCCGCTGGCGGGGGGGCCATCTACGAGCAGTACTTC.